This T cell receptor beta chain derives from a study of CD4 and CD8 cells across lung adenocarcinoma regions. TCRdb itself ran the PCR reads through MiXCR, one entry per CDR3 protein. This sample has around 4,500 distinct CDR3 sequences, with approximately 50% found just once. Germline V gives CDR1 MNHEY, CDR2 SMNVEV (reference sequence). The CDR3 totals 16 residues. The patients had localized lung adenocarcinoma, a non-small cell subtype. Input material: CD4+ T cells from the margin of a lung tumor. The chain carries TRBV27 and TRBJ2-1; 9 bases map to TRBD2. The receptor comes from a female donor with lung adenocarcinoma. The CD4 and CD8 labels of this study may be unreliable. DNA for the CDR3: TGTGGTAGCGGGAGTTCTTTGGGGGGCTCCTACAATGAGCAGTTCTTC. The encoded protein is CGSGSSLGGSYNEQFF.